A selection of T cell receptor beta chains follows, all from one sample in a study of blood T cell repertoires in COVID-19. TCRdb keeps only in-frame clones here, not all; method: immunoSEQ multiplex PCR. The sample comprises 300,000 to 500,000 clones, approximately 88% of which are singletons, and roughly 2% rests with the top ten. The sequenced sample consisted of PBMCs or T cells enriched from blood (not recorded which). The source is a woman in her 40s with acute COVID-19. Both conserved end residues are part of each CDR3. The order of the fields is D gene, V gene, clone size, J gene, CDR3 DNA, CDR3 protein. A D gene is named only where the DNA matches it firmly. A row's size may be missing; if present it is once, few, many or a size class.

>NA|TRBV5-1|NA|TRBJ1-1
TGCGCCAGCAGCTTAGCAGGGCGAATCACTGAAGCTTTCTTT
CASSLAGRITEAFF
>TRBD1|TRBV2|NA|TRBJ1-3
TGTGCCAGCAGTGAGCGACAGGGGGCTCATGGGTCTGGAAACACCATATATTTT
CASSERQGAHGSGNTIYF
>NA|TRBV30|few|TRBJ2-7
TGTGCCTGGACTAGCGTCCACGAGCAGTACTTC
CAWTSVHEQYF
>NA|TRBV5-1|NA|TRBJ1-1
TGCGCCAGCAGCTTGGGCGGGGGGCAGAACACTGAAGCTTTCTTT
CASSLGGGQNTEAFF
>NA|TRBV12-3/TRBV12-4|NA|TRBJ1-5
TGTGCCAGCAAAACGACAGATAATCAGCCCCAGCATTTT
CASKTTDNQPQHF
>TRBD2|TRBV7-6|NA|TRBJ2-1
TGTGCCAGCAGCTCTCTAGCGGGGGACCGCAATGAGCAGTTCTTC
CASSSLAGDRNEQFF
>NA|TRBV7-7|NA|TRBJ2-1
TGTGCCAGCAGCTCAGACAGTTACAATGAGCAGTTCTTC
CASSSDSYNEQFF
>TRBD2|TRBV3-1/TRBV3-2|once|TRBJ2-1
TGTGCCAGCAGCCAACTGCCGGGACTAGGTTACAATGAGCAGTTCTTC
CASSQLPGLGYNEQFF
>TRBD2|TRBV5-1|NA|TRBJ2-1
TGCGCCAGCAGCTGGGGGACTAGCGGCTACAATGAGCAGTTCTTC
CASSWGTSGYNEQFF
>NA|TRBV12-3/TRBV12-4|NA|TRBJ1-4
TGTGCCAGCAGTCTTCCACAGGGCCCTGGGGTTTTT
CASSLPQGPGVF
>NA|TRBV11-3|NA|TRBJ2-1
TGTGCCAGCAGCTTAACGGGAGTGGGCAATGAGCAGTTCTTC
CASSLTGVGNEQFF
>TRBD1|TRBV7-9|NA|TRBJ1-4
TGTGCCAGCAGATCCGGGACAGGGGGTCGAAAACTGTTTTTT
CASRSGTGGRKLFF
>NA|TRBV5-8|NA|TRBJ1-1
TGTGCCAGCAGCCGGAAACAGGGAGCCGCTTTCTTT
CASSRKQGAAFF
>NA|TRBV5-4|NA|TRBJ2-2
TGTGCCAGCAGCTTGGACAGGGTTTGGGGCCCCGGGGAGCTGTTTTTT
CASSLDRVWGPGELFF
>TRBD1|TRBV6-6|NA|TRBJ1-2
TGTGCCAGCAGTTCCAACAGGGGGCGAAACTGTGGCTACACCTTC
CASSSNRGRNCGYTF
>NA|TRBV7-2|NA|TRBJ1-2
TGTGCCAGCAGCTTCCATAACTATGGCTACACCTTC
CASSFHNYGYTF
>TRBD1|TRBV19|once|TRBJ1-4
TGTGCCAGTAGTATACCTCAGCGGGACAGGGGAGAAAAACTGTTTTTT
CASSIPQRDRGEKLFF
>TRBD1|TRBV9|NA|TRBJ1-1
TGTGCCAGCAGCGTAGCAGGGGGCGCAAGGGACACTGAAGCTTTCTTT
CASSVAGGARDTEAFF
>NA|TRBV11-2|NA|TRBJ2-2
TGTGCCAGCAGCTTAGAAGGGAGGCGGGTCACCGGGGAGCTGTTTTTT
CASSLEGRRVTGELFF
>NA|TRBV5-1|NA|TRBJ2-5
TGCGCCAGCAGCTCCCCCGATTTGAGGGTCCAAGAGACCCAGTACTTC
CASSSPDLRVQETQYF
>TRBD1|TRBV24-1|NA|TRBJ2-5
TGTGCCACCAGGGGACAGGGGTTCCAAGAGACCCAGTACTTC
CATRGQGFQETQYF
>TRBD1|TRBV27|NA|TRBJ2-1
TGTGCCAGCAGTAGGGACAGGGATGAGCAGTTCTTC
CASSRDRDEQFF
>TRBD1|TRBV2|once|TRBJ1-2
TGTGCCAGCAGCCCTGGGACAGGGGTCCGGGGCTACACCTTC
CASSPGTGVRGYTF
>TRBD1|TRBV2|NA|TRBJ1-1
TGTGCCAGCAGTGAAGGGGGACAGGGGGCAGGTACTGAAGCTTTCTTT
CASSEGGQGAGTEAFF
>NA|TRBV7-9|NA|TRBJ2-1
TGTGCCAGCAGCTTAAAATCCAGCGGAGAGGAGCAGTTCTTC
CASSLKSSGEEQFF
>TRBD1|TRBV6-5|NA|TRBJ1-6
TGTGCCAGCAGTTACTCTCCGGAAGGGGGCGGATCACCCCTCCACTTT
CASSYSPEGGGSPLHF